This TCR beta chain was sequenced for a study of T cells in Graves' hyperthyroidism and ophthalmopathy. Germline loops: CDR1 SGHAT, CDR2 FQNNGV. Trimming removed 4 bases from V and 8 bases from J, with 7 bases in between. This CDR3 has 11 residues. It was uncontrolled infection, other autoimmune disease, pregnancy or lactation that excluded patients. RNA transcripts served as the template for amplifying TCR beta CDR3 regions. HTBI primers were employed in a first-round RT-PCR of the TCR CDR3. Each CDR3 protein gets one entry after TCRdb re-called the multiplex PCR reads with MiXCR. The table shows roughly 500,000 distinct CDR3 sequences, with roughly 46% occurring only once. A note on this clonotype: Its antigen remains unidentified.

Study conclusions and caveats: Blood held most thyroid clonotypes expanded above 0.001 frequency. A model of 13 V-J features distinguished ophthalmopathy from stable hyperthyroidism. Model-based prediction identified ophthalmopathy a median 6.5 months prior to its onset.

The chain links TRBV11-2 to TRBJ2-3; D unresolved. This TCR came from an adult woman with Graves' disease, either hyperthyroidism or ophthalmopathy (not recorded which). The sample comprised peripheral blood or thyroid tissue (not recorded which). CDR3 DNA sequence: TGTGCCAGCAGCTCCTATGGTACGCAGTATTTT. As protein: CASSSYGTQYF.